These T cell receptor beta chains were read from a single sample in a study of cytomegalovirus exposure and HLA in healthy donors. Method: immunoSEQ multiplex PCR; TCRdb's copy keeps in-frame clones and lacks some. The sample consists of almost 80,000 clones, roughly two thirds of them appearing once. The specimen was PBMCs. The receptors derive from a woman in her 50s in good health and CMV-seropositive. CDR3s leave out the opening cysteine and the closing phenylalanine or tryptophan. D genes are given only for firm matches.

cdr3_length,j_call,v_call,d_call,cdr3_aa
13,TRBJ1-3,TRBV7-2,NA,ASLQYGSSGNTIY
13,TRBJ2-2,TRBV11-3,NA,ASSSTWGHTGELF
12,TRBJ2-7,TRBV9,NA,ASSAHSIESEQY
14,TRBJ1-2,TRBV5-6,NA,ASSLGTPRRLYGYT
11,TRBJ1-6,TRBV18,NA,ASSEAPNSPLH
13,TRBJ2-7,TRBV19,TRBD2,ASSIQSGGFFEQY
11,TRBJ1-4,TRBV28,NA,ASVSTGREKLF
13,TRBJ2-5,TRBV2,NA,ASSGGGSTRVTQY
11,TRBJ1-1,TRBV28,TRBD1,ASSLAGGTEAF
13,TRBJ2-3,TRBV11-2,TRBD1,ASSFADRESDTQY
12,NA,TRBV5-4,TRBD1,ASSSQGARYEQY
12,TRBJ1-2,TRBV21-1,NA,ASSIEGYNYGYT
13,TRBJ2-2,TRBV7-6,NA,ASSHWTDRTGELF
12,TRBJ1-2,TRBV19,NA,ASQGSGSNYGYT
13,TRBJ1-2,TRBV7-9,TRBD1,ASSSGQGTRYGYT
14,TRBJ1-2,TRBV7-3,TRBD1,ASSLSPETGNYGYT
15,TRBJ2-3,TRBV28,NA,ASSLLGLGGSADTQY
13,TRBJ1-2,TRBV9,TRBD1,ASSVARTGGYGYT
13,TRBJ1-4,TRBV9,TRBD1,ASSPEEGAAEKLF
13,TRBJ2-3,TRBV19,TRBD2,ASSIPGGRADTQY
11,TRBJ1-1,TRBV18,NA,ASSPRGETEAF
13,TRBJ1-5,TRBV19,TRBD1,ASSETGEMGQPQH
11,TRBJ2-5,TRBV28,TRBD2,ASRAGGLETQY
15,TRBJ1-2,TRBV13,NA,ASSHKQGIAAYYGYT
10,TRBJ2-2,TRBV11-2,NA,ASSLAVGELF
11,TRBJ1-6,TRBV6-5,NA,ASSSRIVTPLH
13,TRBJ2-1,TRBV6-1,TRBD1,ASSEDRGIHNEQF
12,TRBJ2-7,TRBV10-3,TRBD1,AISAGQTTYEQY
14,TRBJ1-2,TRBV30,NA,AFQQGRLPTNYGYT
18,TRBJ2-6,TRBV5-1,NA,ASSLWPGDTDLSGANVLT
11,TRBJ2-2,TRBV28,NA,ASSLTDTGELF
14,TRBJ1-5,TRBV18,NA,ASSPGTLYSNQPQH
13,TRBJ1-6,TRBV5-1,NA,ASSSVGQGNSPLH
13,TRBJ2-2,TRBV19,TRBD2,AIAPSGVNTGELF
12,TRBJ1-4,TRBV5-4,TRBD1,ASSFTGGDEKLF
12,TRBJ1-4,TRBV5-1,NA,ASKLGGADEKLF
15,TRBJ1-2,TRBV5-3,TRBD1,ARSPPIGQGANYGYT